Sequencing of this T cell receptor (beta chain) was carried out in a study of CD8 T cells in ankylosing spondylitis. Study observations and caveats: About 8 highly homologous variants made up a TCR beta motif, and this motif appeared characteristic of ankylosing spondylitis blood.

Germline CDR1 reads DFQATT; CDR2 reads SNEGSKA (reference sequence). Trimming cost V 3 bases and J 5 bases, with 8 bases left between them. CDR3 length: 12 residues. Of note for this clonotype: Its antigen is not known.

The TCR beta libraries were generated through quantitative 5'-RACE incorporating molecular barcodes. TCRdb reprocessed the 5' RACE reads with MiXCR, giving one entry per CDR3 protein. This table holds more than 300,000 distinct CDR3 sequences, less than 10% found once. The chain employs TRBV20-1 and TRBJ2-1, with a possible D match to TRBD1 (5 bases). The sequencing input was blood, either unsorted or a sorted T cell fraction (not recorded which). The sequence derives from a male donor with ankylosing spondylitis. CDR3 nucleotides: TGCAGTGCTAGGGGGCTTAACAATGAGCAGTTCTTC. Its translation: CSARGLNNEQFF.